This T cell receptor (beta chain) is drawn from a study of blood T cell repertoires in COVID-19. In the study overall: PBMCs, B-cell-depleted T cells, or T cells provided the cDNA or gDNA that made up the material.

Original handling: Estimation of nucleated cell counts relied on the amplification of reference gene primers. The data were produced by immunoSEQ multiplex PCR, yet TCRdb's version contains in-frame clones alone and is incomplete. Clonal size and the V and J genes are those of that table, whereas D and trimming came from the DNA. The sample includes around 460,000 clones, roughly 90% of them seen just once. In Seattle, patients joined the study during active infection and were tracked longitudinally. This receptor was obtained from a man younger than 30 with COVID-19, enrolled during active disease. Sequenced sample: peripheral blood.

CDR3 residues: CASSLASGRNEQYF. The DNA of the CDR3 is TGCGCCAGCAGCTTGGCCAGCGGGAGGAACGAGCAGTACTTC. The chain joins TRBV5-1 to TRBJ2-7; the match to TRBD2 covers 9 bases. Germline trimming cut 0 bases from V and 5 bases from J; bases unmatched to any gene: 3. The germline gives CDR1 SGHRS, CDR2 YFSETQ. This CDR3 spans 14 amino acids.